The T cell receptor (beta chain) described here comes from a study of human T cells and chemical hapten exposure. Deletions cut 7 bases from V and 4 bases from J, with 13 bases between. The germline CDR1 and CDR2 sequences are LNHDA and SQIVND (reference sequence). The CDR3 consists of 13 residues. Attachment of unique molecular identifiers to individual cDNA molecules was performed in the library. Original handling: TCRs per sample had a median of approximately 100,000 and ranged from roughly 20,000 to 690,600. TCRdb itself ran the RACE reads through MiXCR, one entry per CDR3 protein. What appears here as the V and J calls and clone size reflects TCRdb's work, not the paper's. The data show about 120,000 distinct CDR3 sequences, around 15% seen once. The time point here: patch test 1, 2 weeks after DPC sensitization. Treatment reported: therapeutic diphenylcyclopropenone sensitization with weekly scalp DPC. Every patch test was put on after a blood sample was taken. Unfractionated whole blood yielded the extracted total RNA.

The sample here was whole blood, taken in connection with sensitization to the hapten diphenylcyclopropenone (DPC). J is TRBJ1-2 and V is TRBV19; D uncertain. The clonotype comes from a man between 18 and 35 years old with alopecia areata. Some clones in this sample may be carry-over from other donors' samples. The CDR3 nucleotides read TGTGCCAGTAACACGGTGGGAATCTATGGCTACACCTTC. As protein: CASNTVGIYGYTF.